This section outlines one T cell receptor (beta chain) sequence together with its context. What it binds is unknown. Here immunoSEQ multiplex PCR was the method, and the copy in TCRdb shows in-frame clones only, minus some. Here the sample spans 150,000 or so clones, 85% to 90% being singletons. The source of the sample is a study of cytomegalovirus exposure and HLA in healthy donors. General study points: Specificity for CMV antigens was confirmed in vitro for a few of the CMV-associated chains. Altogether, 150 to 200 TCR beta chains were recorded as cytomegalovirus-associated. Reported results showed that the classifier diagnosed cytomegalovirus status with high specificity and sensitivity.

Per the germline V gene, CDR1 is SGHNT and CDR2 is YENEEA. This CDR3 is built from 13 residues. V lost 1 base, J lost 4 bases, and 8 bases lay in between. The validation cohort, a group of over a hundred subjects, included the donors and was separate from the roughly 620-subject first cohort. This TCR derives from a woman aged 18-35 years in good health and CMV-seropositive. This chain joins TRBV11-3 and TRBJ2-7; D might be TRBD1 (5 bases). Sample: PBMCs. Written as DNA, the CDR3 is TGTGCCAGCAGCTTAGGACAGAGATACGAGCAGTACTTC. It is translated as CASSLGQRYEQYF.